What follows are 28 T cell receptor beta chains derived from one specimen sequenced in a study of cytomegalovirus exposure and HLA in healthy donors. Assay: immunoSEQ multiplex PCR; the TCRdb copy retains only in-frame clones and omits some. The sample lists about 140,000 clones, roughly nine tenths seen once, with less than 3.5% in the top ten. Sequenced input: PBMCs. These receptors originate from a man aged 18 to 35 in good health and CMV-seronegative.

The V and J genes are TRBV5-1 and TRBJ2-3; 11 bases agree with TRBD2. In germline, CDR1 is SGHRS, CDR2 YFSETQ. The V and J ends lost 1 base and 1 base, in that order; junction bases with no gene match: 5. The CDR3 consists of 17 residues. The CDR3, as DNA: TGCGCCAGCAGCTTGTGGTCTAGCGGGGGGCGCACAGATACGCAGTATTTT. This sequence encodes CASSLWSSGGRTDTQYF.

The chain joins TRBV27 to TRBJ2-1, with a tentative D call TRBD1 (6 bases). The length of the CDR3 is 14 residues. Germline V gene data show CDR1 as MNHEY and CDR2 as SMNVEV (reference sequence). V lost 2 bases and J 4 bases, leaving 9 bases between the germline ends. The CDR3 here is CASSLKGTYNEQFF. The CDR3 nucleotides are TGTGCCAGCAGTTTAAAAGGGACATACAATGAGCAGTTCTTC.

The chain uses TRBV7-2 and TRBJ2-1; D is ambiguous. CDR3 size: 13 residues. Trimming stripped 5 bases from V and 4 bases from J, with 9 bases between. Looked up from germline, CDR1 is SGHTA and CDR2 is FQGNSA. In DNA, the CDR3 is TGTGCCAGCAGCGCCCTCAGGTACAATGAGCAGTTCTTC. This gives the protein CASSALRYNEQFF.

This clone was observed once. CDR3 DNA: TGTGCCAGTAGTATAGAGTACCCTAGCGGCTACTCCTACAATGAGCAGTTCTTC. As protein: CASSIEYPSGYSYNEQFF. The J gene is TRBJ2-1, the V gene TRBV19; 7 bases map to TRBD2. Losses at the gene ends were 0 bases for V and 0 bases for J; bases not matched to a gene: 8. This CDR3 contains 18 residues. The germline V gene has CDR1 LNHDA and CDR2 SQIVND (reference sequence).

The chain carries TRBV5-4 and TRBJ2-7, with D possibly matching TRBD1 (6 bases). The CDR3 contains 16 residues. The V end lost 0 bases, the J end lost 3 bases, and 16 bases lay between the germline ends. Germline-derived CDR1 and CDR2 are SGHNT and YYREEE (reference sequence). The CDR3 region has the DNA TGTGCCAGCAGCTTGGTCACAGGGAACTTCATCTACGAGCAGTACTTC. As protein: CASSLVTGNFIYEQYF.

The rearrangement uses TRBV6-6 and TRBJ2-1, with 13 nucleotides matching TRBD2. Germline CDR1 and CDR2: MNHNY and SVGAGI (reference sequence). There are 15 residues in the CDR3. Germline trimming cut 5 bases from V and 6 bases from J; bases unmatched to any gene: 4. The DNA for the CDR3 is TGTGCCAGCAGTGCACTAGCGGGGGGGTCCAATGAGCAGTTCTTC. Its protein is CASSALAGGSNEQFF.

The gene calls are TRBV5-5 and TRBJ1-3; D is undetermined. Germline CDR1 SGHKS, CDR2 YYEKEE (reference sequence). Trimming took off 0 bases at V and 1 base at J, with 14 bases between the two ends. CDR3 length equals 17 residues. The CDR3, as DNA: TGTGCCAGCAGCTTGGGGGTGAGGGAACGATCTGGAAACACCATATATTTT. Its translation: CASSLGVRERSGNTIYF.

The gene calls are TRBV7-2 and TRBJ1-2, with D hard to call. The CDR3 loop spans 15 amino acids. Deletions cut 3 bases from V and 0 bases from J, with 11 bases between. Per germline, CDR1 SGHTA and CDR2 FQGNSA. CDR3 residues: CASSFRELANYGYTF. The CDR3 nucleotides are TGTGCCAGCAGCTTTAGGGAACTAGCTAACTATGGCTACACCTTC. The complete variable domain, with remaining parts taken from reference TRBV7-2 and TRBJ1-2, reads GAGVSQSPSNKVTEKGKDVELRCDPISGHTALYWYRQSLGQGLEFLIYFQGNSAPDKSGLPSDRFSAERTGGSVSTLTIQRTQQEDSAVYLCASSFRELANYGYTFGSGTRLTVV.

The chain combines TRBV19 with TRBJ1-1; the match to TRBD1 covers 7 bases. The germline V gene encodes CDR1 LNHDA and CDR2 SQIVND (reference sequence). The trim removed 8 bases at V and 4 bases at J, leaving 7 bases unmatched. CDR3 length: 13 amino acids. The CDR3 reads CASHRGRVTEAFF. The CDR3 region has the DNA TGTGCCAGTCACAGGGGACGGGTCACTGAAGCTTTCTTT.

The CDR3 bases are TGTGCCAGCAGTCAGGACAGTCACAATCAGCCCCAGCATTTT. This translates into CASSQDSHNQPQHF. V gene TRBV2 combines with J gene TRBJ1-5; the D gene is possibly TRBD1 (6 bases). V was cut by 5 bases and J by 3 bases, with 11 bases left in between. The germline V gene encodes CDR1 SNHLY and CDR2 FYNNEI. The CDR3 has 14 residues.

CDR3 in DNA: TGTGCCAGCAGTGGGGACAGGGGGTCTTCGCAGCCCCAGCATTTT. Translating it yields CASSGDRGSSQPQHF. The gene calls are TRBV2 and TRBJ1-5, with 11 bases fitting TRBD1. The junction had 6 bases not matched to a gene; V was cut back by 4 bases and J by 7 bases. In germline, CDR1 is SNHLY, CDR2 FYNNEI. CDR3 length equals 15 residues. The variable domain in full, with the rest retrieved from reference TRBV2 and TRBJ1-5, is EPEVTQTPSHQVTQMGQEVILRCVPISNHLYFYWYRQILGQKVEFLVSFYNNEISEKSEIFDDQFSVERPDGSNFTLKIRSTKLEDSAMYFCASSGDRGSSQPQHFGDGTRLSIL.

The chain recombines TRBV5-1 with TRBJ1-6; a possible D gene is TRBD1 (5 bases). The CDR3 runs to 15 residues. CDR1 and CDR2 (germline): SGHRS, YFSETQ. V was shortened by 4 bases and J by 9 bases, with 17 bases between the two germline ends. In nucleotides, the CDR3 is TGCGCCAGCAGCCTTGGGGGGGGAGTCGGTTCACCCCTCCACTTT. This encodes CASSLGGGVGSPLHF.

This chain uses TRBV10-2 with TRBJ1-5; D is ambiguous. Deletions cut 6 bases from V and 6 bases from J, with 12 bases between. In germline, CDR1 is WSHSY, CDR2 SAAADI. This CDR3 region has 13 residues. This CDR3 reads CASRAGLLQPQHF. CDR3 in DNA: TGCGCCAGCAGAGCCGGACTTCTTCAGCCCCAGCATTTT.

The gene calls are TRBV19 and TRBJ1-5; TRBD1 is a possible D gene (5 bases). CDR1 LNHDA and CDR2 SQIVND come from the germline V gene (reference sequence). This CDR3 region has 15 residues. V shed 6 bases and J shed 2 bases, with 14 bases lying between them. This CDR3 is CASRGWGRGNQPQHF. DNA of the CDR3: TGTGCCAGTAGAGGATGGGGCAGGGGCAATCAGCCCCAGCATTTT.

The rearrangement uses TRBV6-1 and TRBJ1-5; D unclear. This CDR3 is built from 14 residues. Looked up from germline, CDR1 is MNHNS and CDR2 is SASEGT. V dropped 6 bases and J dropped 7 bases, with 16 bases sitting between them. The CDR3 sequence is CASSYEGRGQPQHF. CDR3 DNA sequence: TGTGCCAGCAGCTATGAGGGAAGAGGGCAGCCCCAGCATTTT.

The gene calls are TRBV28 and TRBJ1-3; 7 bases align to TRBD1. CDR3 size: 15 residues. V gave up 4 bases and J gave up 4 bases; unmatched junction bases: 7. Germline values: CDR1 MDHEN, CDR2 SYDVKM. The CDR3 DNA reads TGTGCCAGCAGTTCATTCAGGGGGAACGGAAACACCATATATTTT. Protein: CASSSFRGNGNTIYF.

This clone showed up just once. The chain uses TRBV10-3 and TRBJ1-1, with a tentative D call TRBD1 (5 bases). V was trimmed by 0 bases and J by 6 bases, leaving 14 bases between them. The CDR3 spans 15 residues. The germline V gene encodes CDR1 ENHRY and CDR2 SYGVKD. CDR3 in DNA: TGTGCCATCAGTGAGTCGAAGGGTAGGGGCGCTGAAGCTTTCTTT. Protein: CAISESKGRGAEAFF.

The chain is built from TRBV6-5 and TRBJ2-3; D gene unclear. Between the trimmed V and J ends, which lost 0 bases and 0 bases, there was a span of 10 bases. Germline CDR1 MNHEY, CDR2 SVGAGI. The CDR3 covers 16 residues. CDR3 in DNA: TGTGCCAGCAGTTACTCTCCCAGATCTAGCACAGATACGCAGTATTTT. Translated, it gives CASSYSPRSSTDTQYF.

The chain recombines TRBV5-6 with TRBJ2-5; D possibly corresponds to TRBD2 (5 bases). With 3 bases removed from V and 1 base from J, the gap between germline ends came to 13 bases. Germline V CDR1 and CDR2: SGHDT, YYEEEE. This CDR3 comprises 15 residues. CDR3 loop: CASSSQLGGQETQYF. CDR3 nucleotides: TGTGCCAGCAGCTCGCAACTTGGAGGCCAAGAGACCCAGTACTTC.

The V call is TRBV18, the J call TRBJ2-1; D gene uncertain. V lost 2 bases and J lost 6, with 20 bases in between. Germline V lookup: CDR1 KGHSH, CDR2 LQKENI. CDR3 length: 17 amino acids. CDR3 sequence: CASSPSYAETPSNEQFF. As DNA, the CDR3 is TGTGCCAGCTCACCAAGCTACGCGGAGACCCCGAGCAATGAGCAGTTCTTC.

J is TRBJ2-5 and V is TRBV6-5, with 8 bases fitting TRBD2. This CDR3 has 15 residues. V lost 0 bases to trimming and J lost 7 bases; unmatched junction nucleotides: 7. The germline gives CDR1 MNHEY, CDR2 SVGAGI. CDR3 loop: CASSYSGLVDGTQYF. The CDR3 nucleotides read TGTGCCAGCAGTTACTCGGGACTAGTGGACGGGACCCAGTACTTC.

This chain uses TRBV15 with TRBJ1-4, with 8 bases lining up with TRBD1. Germline V lookup: CDR1 LNHNV, CDR2 YYDKDF (reference sequence). The CDR3 is 18 residues long. Trimming took 3 bases from V and 0 from J; bases not matched to a gene: 9. The DNA for the CDR3 is TGTGCCACCAGCAGCGGCAGGGGGCGATTCGCAACTAATGAAAAACTGTTTTTT. Amino acid sequence: CATSSGRGRFATNEKLFF. Supplemented by reference TRBV15 and TRBJ1-4, the full variable domain reads DAMVIQNPRYQVTQFGKPVTLSCSQTLNHNVMYWYQQKSSQAPKLLFHYYDKDFNNEADTPDNFQSRRPNTSFCFLDIRSPGLGDTAMYLCATSSGRGRFATNEKLFFGSGTQLSVL.

The gene calls are TRBV6-5 and TRBJ1-5; 8 bases agree with TRBD1. The CDR3 covers 16 residues. Losses at the gene ends were 4 bases for V and 4 bases for J; bases not matched to a gene: 9. Germline CDR1 and CDR2: MNHEY and SVGAGI. CDR3 nucleotide sequence: TGTGCCAGCAGTTCCCGACCGGGACAGGATAATCAGCCCCAGCATTTT. Translated: CASSSRPGQDNQPQHF.

This rearrangement joins TRBV12-5 to TRBJ2-1, with TRBD2 matching 13 bases. Germline V CDR1 and CDR2: LGHNT, FRNRAP. The CDR3 consists of 16 residues. With V trimmed by 2 bases and J by 8 bases, 6 bases remained unmatched. CDR3 in amino acids: CASGLIVLAGGDEQFF. The CDR3 DNA is TGTGCTAGTGGTTTGATAGTACTAGCGGGAGGGGATGAGCAGTTCTTC.

The chain recombines TRBV9 with TRBJ2-1; TRBD1 matches at 8 bases. Germline V gene data show CDR1 as SGDLS and CDR2 as YYNGEE. The V segment lost 0 bases and the J segment 7 bases; nucleotides outside the gene matches: 6. The CDR3 contains 15 residues. CDR3 region: CASSVAGGSINEQFF. Here the CDR3 DNA reads TGTGCCAGCAGCGTAGCAGGGGGCTCAATTAATGAGCAGTTCTTC.

This clone occurred once. The chain has TRBV29-1 and TRBJ2-1; TRBD2 matches 10 bases. Per the germline V gene, CDR1 is SQVTM and CDR2 is ANQGSEA. With V trimmed by 7 bases and J by 4 bases, 4 bases remained unmatched. The length of the CDR3 is 13 residues. CDR3 nucleotide sequence: TGCAGCGGGACTAGCGGAGAGTACAATGAGCAGTTCTTC. It translates to CSGTSGEYNEQFF.

V gene TRBV30 combines with J gene TRBJ1-1, with 7 bases aligning to TRBD1. The CDR3 is 12 residues long. V lost 4 bases and J lost 6; bases outside the gene matches: 5. Per the germline V gene, CDR1 is GTSNPN and CDR2 is SVGIG (reference sequence). The CDR3 reads CAWTYRGSEAFF. The CDR3 bases are TGTGCCTGGACTTACAGGGGTTCTGAAGCTTTCTTT.

This clone was detected only once. This chain joins TRBV18 and TRBJ1-2; perhaps TRBD1 as D (5 bases). This CDR3 spans 16 amino acids. The V and J ends lost 3 bases and 4 bases respectively, with 18 bases between them. Germline values: CDR1 KGHSH, CDR2 LQKENI. CDR3 DNA sequence: TGTGCCAGCTCACCCAGTCAGGGCCGCACTACCTATGGCTACACCTTC. Its translation is CASSPSQGRTTYGYTF.